What follows are 22 T cell receptor beta chains derived from one specimen sequenced in a study of blood T cell repertoires in COVID-19. The method was immunoSEQ multiplex PCR; TCRdb's version includes in-frame clones alone and lacks a portion of them. Of 50,000 or so clones in the sample, roughly four fifths were seen once. The sequencing sample was made of peripheral blood. These receptors were taken from a man aged 35 to 55 with acute or convalescent COVID-19.

The chain carries TRBV6-4 and TRBJ2-3; 8 bases match TRBD2. Per the germline V gene, CDR1 is MRHNA and CDR2 is SNTAGT. This CDR3 comprises 13 residues. Trimming took 10 bases from V and 3 from J; bases not matched to a gene: 6. CDR3 in DNA: TGTGCCAATCCGGGGGGGTGGACAGATACGCAGTATTTT. Protein sequence: CANPGGWTDTQYF.

CDR3 DNA sequence: TGTGCCAGCAGCTTAAAAGCGGGGGGCCACTACGAGCAGTACTTC. It specifies CASSLKAGGHYEQYF. This sequence joins TRBV7-2 and TRBJ2-7, with 9 nucleotides matching TRBD2. The CDR3 is 15 amino acids. V lost 2 bases and J lost 3; bases outside the gene matches: 5. In germline, CDR1 is SGHTA, CDR2 FQGNSA.

The chain carries TRBV24-1 and TRBJ2-7; 9 bases are a match to TRBD1. There are 14 residues in the CDR3. Germline V gene lookup returns CDR1 KGHDR and CDR2 SFDVKD. Unmatched junction bases numbered 3, after V lost 2 bases and J lost 5 bases. The CDR3 protein is CATSDYGTGNEQYF. The CDR3 DNA is TGTGCCACCAGTGATTACGGGACAGGGAACGAGCAGTACTTC.

V gene TRBV11-2 combines with J gene TRBJ1-3, with D tentatively TRBD1 (5 bases). CDR1 and CDR2 from the germline V gene are SGHAT and FQNNGV. This CDR3 is 15 amino acids long. Between the trimmed V and J ends, which lost 3 bases and 2 bases, there was a span of 11 bases. Here the CDR3 reads CASSFTGTPGNTIYF. In nucleotides, the CDR3 is TGTGCCAGCAGCTTTACTGGGACTCCTGGAAACACCATATATTTT.

This clone was recorded a few times. The rearrangement joins TRBV27 to TRBJ1-6, with D possibly TRBD1 on 6 matching bases. The CDR3 has 15 amino acids. Deletions cut 3 bases from V and 15 bases from J, with 21 bases between. The germline V gene has CDR1 MNHEY and CDR2 SMNVEV (reference sequence). The CDR3 reads CASSFSDRPIPFLHF. The CDR3, as DNA: TGTGCCAGCAGTTTTTCCGACAGGCCGATTCCTTTCCTCCACTTT.

This chain joins TRBV6-5 and TRBJ2-7; 9 nucleotides match TRBD1. This CDR3 has 15 amino acids. Per the germline V gene, CDR1 is MNHEY and CDR2 is SVGAGI. V was pared by 6 bases and J by 0 bases, with 6 bases of the junction left unmatched. As DNA, the CDR3 is TGTGCCAGCAGAACAGGGGGCGGGAGCTCCTACGAGCAGTACTTC. This codes for CASRTGGGSSYEQYF.

The chain employs TRBV28 and TRBJ1-1; D may be TRBD1 (6 bases). Between the trimmed V and J ends, which lost 8 bases and 1 base, there was a span of 17 bases. In germline, CDR1 is MDHEN, CDR2 SYDVKM. The length of the CDR3 is 15 residues. CDR3 loop: CASGTTGNTNTEAFF. The CDR3 coding sequence is TGTGCCAGCGGTACTACAGGGAACACGAACACTGAAGCTTTCTTT.

The chain links TRBV5-4 to TRBJ2-7, with D uncertain. The V and J ends lost 3 bases and 2 bases respectively, with 9 bases between them. CDR3 size: 13 residues. CDR1 is SGHNT and CDR2 is YYREEE in the germline V gene (reference sequence). The chain's CDR3 is CASSSAGTYEQYF. DNA for the CDR3: TGTGCCAGCAGCTCGGCAGGAACCTACGAGCAGTACTTC.

This rearrangement joins TRBV5-1 to TRBJ1-2, with D hard to call. The V end lost 0 bases, the J end lost 2 bases, and 8 bases lay between the germline ends. The CDR3 totals 14 residues. In germline, CDR1 is SGHRS, CDR2 YFSETQ. CDR3 region: CASSLDTVNYGYTF. Here the CDR3 DNA reads TGCGCCAGCAGCTTGGATACGGTGAACTATGGCTACACCTTC.

The chain recombines TRBV2 with TRBJ1-1; maybe TRBD1 (6 bases). Germline CDR1 is SNHLY and CDR2 is FYNNEI. Trimming stripped 4 bases from V and 0 bases from J, with 15 bases between. The CDR3 extends over 16 amino acids. As DNA, the CDR3 is TGTGCCAGCAGTGTCCGGGACACAACCATGAACACTGAAGCTTTCTTT. Its protein is CASSVRDTTMNTEAFF.

This clone was seen just once. The DNA for the CDR3 is TGCAGTGCTAGTCTACAGGGCGCCAATTTCTACACCTTC. Protein sequence: CSASLQGANFYTF. The chain uses TRBV20-1 and TRBJ1-2, with D possibly being TRBD1 (6 bases). This CDR3 has 13 residues. Looked up from germline, CDR1 is DFQATT and CDR2 is SNEGSKA (reference sequence). The V end was cut by 3 bases, the J end by 10 bases, with 18 bases between.

In its sample, this clone was seen a few times. The V call is TRBV7-9, the J call TRBJ2-7; 7 bases line up with TRBD1. The germline V gene encodes CDR1 SEHNR and CDR2 FQNEAQ (reference sequence). V dropped 3 bases and J dropped 4; count of bases not matched to a gene: 3. This CDR3 has 13 amino acids. The CDR3 nucleotides read TGTGCCAGCAGCTTGGGACAGTTTTACGAGCAGTACTTC. Its translation: CASSLGQFYEQYF. The whole variable domain, filled in from reference TRBV7-9 and TRBJ2-7, reads DTGVSQNPRHKITKRGQNVTFRCDPISEHNRLYWYRQTLGQGPEFLTYFQNEAQLEKSRLLSDRFSAERPKGSFSTLEIQRTEQGDSAMYLCASSLGQFYEQYFGPGTRLTVT.

The CDR3 region is CASSLRGGTPNTGELFF. The CDR3, as DNA: TGTGCCAGCAGCTTACGCGGGGGTACCCCGAACACCGGGGAGCTGTTTTTT. The chain employs TRBV11-2 and TRBJ2-2; 7 nucleotides line up with TRBD2. V was pared by 2 bases and J by 0 bases, with 6 bases of the junction left unmatched. The length of the CDR3 is 17 residues. From germline, CDR1 is SGHAT and CDR2 FQNNGV.

The table lists this clone with a count of one. V usage is TRBV4-1 and J usage is TRBJ1-2; possibly TRBD1 for D (6 bases). Trimming shortened V by 4 bases and J by 4 bases, and 16 bases separated the two germline ends. The CDR3 extends over 15 amino acids. Germline V gene data show CDR1 as MGHRA and CDR2 as YSYEKL. CDR3 sequence: CASSPPSGTIYGYTF. The CDR3 nucleotides read TGCGCCAGCAGCCCTCCATCCGGGACAATCTATGGCTACACCTTC.

The genes are TRBV4-3 and TRBJ2-6, with D possibly TRBD1 on 6 matching bases. Germline CDR1 is LGHNA and CDR2 is YSLEER. The CDR3 runs 19 residues. V lost 1 base, J lost 1 base, and 17 bases lay in between. CDR3 DNA sequence: TGCGCCAGCAGCCAAGGTACAGGGAGATATGGGTCTGGGGCCAACGTCCTGACTTTC. Amino acids: CASSQGTGRYGSGANVLTF.

The chain is built from TRBV5-8 and TRBJ1-6; 7 bases fit TRBD1. CDR3 size: 16 residues. Germline values: CDR1 SGHTS, CDR2 YDEGEE. Unmatched junction bases numbered 11, after V lost 4 bases and J lost 7 bases. The CDR3 sequence is CASSADRAGSNSPLHF. As DNA, the CDR3 is TGTGCCAGCAGCGCCGACAGGGCCGGGTCGAATTCACCCCTCCACTTT.

There are a few counts of this clone. The J gene is TRBJ1-1, the V gene TRBV29-1, with D possibly TRBD1 on 6 matching bases. Germline values: CDR1 SQVTM, CDR2 ANQGSEA. CDR3 size: 15 residues. The V and J ends lost 3 bases and 1 base respectively, with 15 bases between them. CDR3 in DNA: TGCAGCGTTGATTCAGGGGATTTTTGGAACACTGAAGCTTTCTTT. It encodes CSVDSGDFWNTEAFF.

The chain links TRBV6-5 to TRBJ1-1; maybe TRBD1 (5 bases). The ends were cut back, 3 bases at V and 11 bases at J, with 13 bases in the middle. The germline V gene encodes CDR1 MNHEY and CDR2 SVGAGI. The length of the CDR3 is 12 residues. The DNA for the CDR3 is TGTGCCAGCAGTTATCAAGGGGAAGTTGCTTTCTTT. This codes for CASSYQGEVAFF.

This clone is a singleton in its sample. This chain uses TRBV3-1 (or the pseudogene TRBV3-2) with TRBJ1-5; D gene unclear. CDR3 size: 15 residues. In germline, CDR1 is LGHDT, CDR2 YNNKEL (reference sequence). V lost 0 bases and J 6 bases, leaving 12 bases between the germline ends. The CDR3 loop reads CASSQDGGITQPQHF. The CDR3 DNA sequence: TGTGCCAGCAGCCAAGACGGAGGGATAACTCAGCCCCAGCATTTT.

This sequence joins TRBV3-1 (or the pseudogene TRBV3-2) and TRBJ1-3; 7 positions match TRBD1. This CDR3 region has 15 residues. The junction had 5 bases not matched to a gene; V was cut back by 2 bases and J by 4 bases. Germline CDR1 LGHDT, CDR2 YNNKEL (reference sequence). This CDR3 reads CASSQSTGRGNTIYF. The CDR3 DNA reads as TGTGCCAGCAGCCAATCGACAGGGAGGGGAAACACCATATATTTT.

The chain uses TRBV15 and TRBJ2-1, with TRBD1 identical over 8 bases. This CDR3 is 14 amino acids long. Trimming cost V 6 bases and J 3 bases; bases outside gene matches: 4. Looked up from germline, CDR1 is LNHNV and CDR2 is YYDKDF (reference sequence). The CDR3 here is CATSYRGIYNEQFF. The CDR3 DNA follows: TGTGCCACCAGTTACAGGGGGATCTACAATGAGCAGTTCTTC.

CDR3 sequence reads: CASRGGQSSSYNEQFF. In DNA, the CDR3 is TGTGCCAGCAGGGGGGGACAGTCGAGCTCCTACAATGAGCAGTTCTTC. V and J are TRBV2 and TRBJ2-1; maybe TRBD1 (7 bases). CDR3 length equals 16 residues. CDR1 is SNHLY, CDR2 FYNNEI, per germline. V dropped 6 bases and J dropped 0 bases, with 15 bases sitting between them.